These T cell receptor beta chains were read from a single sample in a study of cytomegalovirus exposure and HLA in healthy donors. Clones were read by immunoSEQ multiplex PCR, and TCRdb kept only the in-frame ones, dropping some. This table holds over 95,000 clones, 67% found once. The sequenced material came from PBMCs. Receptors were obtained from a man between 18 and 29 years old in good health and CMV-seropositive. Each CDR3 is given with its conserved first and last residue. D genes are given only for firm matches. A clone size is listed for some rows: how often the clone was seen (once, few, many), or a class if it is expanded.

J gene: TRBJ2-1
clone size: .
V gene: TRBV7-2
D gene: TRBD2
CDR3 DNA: TGTGCCAGCAGCCTAACGCCGGGACTAGGTCCCAATGAGCAGTTCTTC
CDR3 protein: CASSLTPGLGPNEQFF

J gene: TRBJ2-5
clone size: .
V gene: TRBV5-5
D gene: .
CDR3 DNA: TGTGCCAGCAGCTATAAAGAGACCCAGTACTTC
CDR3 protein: CASSYKETQYF

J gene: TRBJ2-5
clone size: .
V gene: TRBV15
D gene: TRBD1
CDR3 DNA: TGTGCCACCAGCAGTGAACTCCCGGGACAGGGCCTGGGGACCCAGTACTTC
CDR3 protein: CATSSELPGQGLGTQYF

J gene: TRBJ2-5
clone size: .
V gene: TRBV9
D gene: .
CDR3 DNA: TGTGCCAGCAGCCCTCTAGTACAGGGGACCCAGTACTTC
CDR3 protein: CASSPLVQGTQYF

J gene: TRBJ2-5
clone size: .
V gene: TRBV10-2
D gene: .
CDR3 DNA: TGCGCCAGCAGTGTCCGGGGTCTGGAGACCCAGTACTTC
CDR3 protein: CASSVRGLETQYF

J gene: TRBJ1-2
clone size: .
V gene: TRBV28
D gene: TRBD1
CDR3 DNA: TGTGCCAGCAGTGTTCGGAGGACAGGGGTTTATGGCTACACCTTC
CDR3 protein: CASSVRRTGVYGYTF

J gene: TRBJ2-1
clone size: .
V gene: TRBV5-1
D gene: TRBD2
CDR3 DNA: TGCGCCAGCACGACTAGCGGGGGACTTGAGCAGTTCTTC
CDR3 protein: CASTTSGGLEQFF

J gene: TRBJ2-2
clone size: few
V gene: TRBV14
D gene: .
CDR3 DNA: TGTGCCAGCAATGGAGGGTTGAACACCGGGGAGCTGTTTTTT
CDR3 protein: CASNGGLNTGELFF

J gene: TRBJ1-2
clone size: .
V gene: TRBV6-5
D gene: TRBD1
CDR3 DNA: TGTGCCAGCAGCGGCACCCGGACAGGGGGTGGCTACACCTTC
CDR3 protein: CASSGTRTGGGYTF

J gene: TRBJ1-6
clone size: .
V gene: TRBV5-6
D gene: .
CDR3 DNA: TGTGCCAGCAGTTTTAGGGGGAGCTCCTATAATTCACCCCTCCACTTT
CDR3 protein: CASSFRGSSYNSPLHF

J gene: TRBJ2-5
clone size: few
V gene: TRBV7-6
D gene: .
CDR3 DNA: TGTGCCAGCAGCTTAAATTTTGGAGGGTCTACGGAGACCCAGTACTTC
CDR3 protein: CASSLNFGGSTETQYF

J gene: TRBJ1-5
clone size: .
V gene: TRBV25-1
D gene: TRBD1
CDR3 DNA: TGTGCCAGCAGTCGCAGGGGGGATCAGCCCCAGCATTTT
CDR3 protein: CASSRRGDQPQHF

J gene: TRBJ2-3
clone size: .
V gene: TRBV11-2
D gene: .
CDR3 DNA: TGTGCCAGCAGCTTAGTCCAGGGCACAGATACGCAGTATTTT
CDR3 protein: CASSLVQGTDTQYF

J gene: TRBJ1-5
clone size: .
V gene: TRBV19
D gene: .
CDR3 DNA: TGTGCCAGTAAGGGGTCTAGCAATCAGCCCCAGCATTTT
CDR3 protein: CASKGSSNQPQHF